The rows below give T cell receptor beta chains drawn from one sample of a study of T-cell memory formation after mild COVID-19. TCRdb independently ran MiXCR on the 5' RACE reads; one entry per CDR3 protein. Of about 320,000 distinct CDR3 sequences in the sample, approximately 15% are singletons; the top ten hold under 25%. Sample: PBMCs or a T cell subset sorted from them (not recorded which). These receptors originate from a man aged 18 to 30 who had mild COVID-19 (a few samples of this study predate the infection). Cell type and time point are not known. Both conserved end residues are part of each CDR3. A D gene is named only where the DNA matches it firmly. The listing skips clone size in some rows; elsewhere it reads once, few, many or a size class.

abundance: few
d_gene: TRBD2
v_gene: TRBV18
j_gene: TRBJ2-2
CDR3aa: CASSPPGTRSSGELFF
CDR3nt: TGTGCCAGCTCACCACCGGGGACTAGAAGCTCCGGGGAGCTGTTTTTT

abundance: few
d_gene: -
v_gene: TRBV19
j_gene: TRBJ2-7
CDR3aa: CASSIGGFPHYEQYF
CDR3nt: TGTGCCAGTAGTATTGGAGGTTTTCCCCACTACGAGCAGTACTTC

abundance: -
d_gene: -
v_gene: TRBV4-3
j_gene: TRBJ2-6
CDR3aa: CASSQEVGTGANVLTF
CDR3nt: TGCGCCAGCAGCCAAGAGGTGGGGACTGGGGCCAACGTCCTGACTTTC

abundance: -
d_gene: TRBD1
v_gene: TRBV30
j_gene: TRBJ1-5
CDR3aa: CAWSGLQGDQPQHF
CDR3nt: TGTGCCTGGAGTGGCTTACAGGGGGATCAGCCCCAGCATTTT

abundance: -
d_gene: -
v_gene: TRBV7-2
j_gene: TRBJ1-2
CDR3aa: CASSWAMEPGADGYTF
CDR3nt: TGTGCCAGCAGCTGGGCAATGGAGCCGGGGGCGGATGGCTACACCTTC

abundance: few
d_gene: -
v_gene: TRBV4-3
j_gene: TRBJ2-3
CDR3aa: CASSQDLGGTDTQYF
CDR3nt: TGCGCCAGCAGCCAAGATCTTGGGGGCACAGATACGCAGTATTTT

abundance: -
d_gene: -
v_gene: TRBV27
j_gene: TRBJ2-5
CDR3aa: CASSLSAKETQYF
CDR3nt: TGTGCCAGCAGTTTATCCGCCAAGGAGACCCAGTACTTC

abundance: -
d_gene: -
v_gene: TRBV7-9
j_gene: TRBJ1-1
CDR3aa: CASSPREDMNTEAFF
CDR3nt: TGTGCCAGCAGCCCCAGGGAGGATATGAACACTGAAGCTTTCTTT

abundance: -
d_gene: -
v_gene: TRBV20-1
j_gene: TRBJ2-2
CDR3aa: CSASAGPRPTGELFF
CDR3nt: TGCAGTGCTAGTGCTGGCCCTAGACCCACCGGGGAGCTGTTTTTT

abundance: -
d_gene: TRBD2
v_gene: TRBV2
j_gene: TRBJ2-2
CDR3aa: CASAQAGGWELFF
CDR3nt: TGTGCCAGCGCCCAGGCGGGGGGGTGGGAGCTGTTTTTT

abundance: -
d_gene: TRBD2
v_gene: TRBV7-3
j_gene: TRBJ2-1
CDR3aa: CASSPRTSGYPQDEQFF
CDR3nt: TGTGCCAGCAGTCCTAGGACTAGCGGCTACCCTCAGGACGAGCAGTTCTTC

abundance: many
d_gene: -
v_gene: TRBV12-3/TRBV12-4
j_gene: TRBJ2-7
CDR3aa: CASSLPGTTYEQYF
CDR3nt: TGTGCCAGCAGTTTACCGGGGACAACCTACGAGCAGTACTTC

abundance: few
d_gene: -
v_gene: TRBV7-2
j_gene: TRBJ1-4
CDR3aa: CATSRLGRNEKLFF
CDR3nt: TGTGCCACCTCTCGCCTCGGCCGGAATGAAAAACTGTTTTTT

abundance: -
d_gene: -
v_gene: TRBV10-3
j_gene: TRBJ1-5
CDR3aa: CAISDTPGGNQPQHF
CDR3nt: TGTGCCATCAGTGATACCCCGGGGGGCAATCAGCCCCAGCATTTT

abundance: few
d_gene: -
v_gene: TRBV5-1
j_gene: TRBJ2-1
CDR3aa: CASSLALAPGSSYNEQFF
CDR3nt: TGCGCCAGCAGCTTGGCCCTCGCCCCAGGGAGCTCCTACAATGAGCAGTTCTTC

abundance: -
d_gene: TRBD2
v_gene: TRBV7-9
j_gene: TRBJ2-1
CDR3aa: CASSQRTSGTYNEQFF
CDR3nt: TGTGCCAGCAGCCAACGGACTAGCGGTACCTACAATGAGCAGTTCTTC

abundance: many
d_gene: -
v_gene: TRBV5-5
j_gene: TRBJ2-1
CDR3aa: CASSLAGLAGSNEQFF
CDR3nt: TGTGCCAGCAGCTTGGCCGGGCTAGCAGGAAGCAATGAGCAGTTCTTC

abundance: -
d_gene: -
v_gene: TRBV6-6
j_gene: TRBJ2-5
CDR3aa: CASSYDQGHTQYF
CDR3nt: TGTGCCAGCAGTTACGATCAGGGACACACCCAGTACTTC

abundance: few
d_gene: TRBD1
v_gene: TRBV6-2/TRBV6-3
j_gene: TRBJ2-3
CDR3aa: CASSFGQGLDTQYF
CDR3nt: TGTGCCAGCAGTTTTGGACAGGGTTTAGATACGCAGTATTTT

abundance: few
d_gene: TRBD1
v_gene: TRBV7-9
j_gene: TRBJ2-5
CDR3aa: CASSESQGAQTQYF
CDR3nt: TGTGCCAGCAGCGAATCACAGGGGGCCCAGACCCAGTACTTC

abundance: many
d_gene: -
v_gene: TRBV5-1
j_gene: TRBJ2-1
CDR3aa: CASSSGTTNEQFF
CDR3nt: TGCGCCAGCAGCTCGGGGACAACCAATGAGCAGTTCTTC

abundance: few
d_gene: -
v_gene: TRBV5-7
j_gene: TRBJ2-6
CDR3aa: CASTPPAGQPTSGANVLTF
CDR3nt: TGTGCCAGCACCCCCCCCGCAGGACAGCCGACCTCTGGGGCCAACGTCCTGACTTTC

abundance: -
d_gene: -
v_gene: TRBV11-2
j_gene: TRBJ2-5
CDR3aa: CASSSVEETQYF
CDR3nt: TGTGCCAGCAGTTCGGTGGAGGAGACCCAGTACTTC

abundance: few
d_gene: TRBD1
v_gene: TRBV20-1
j_gene: TRBJ2-5
CDR3aa: CSAEPYRGPETQYF
CDR3nt: TGCAGTGCCGAACCCTACAGGGGGCCAGAGACCCAGTACTTC

abundance: few
d_gene: -
v_gene: TRBV7-2
j_gene: TRBJ2-7
CDR3aa: CASSFFLGYEQYF
CDR3nt: TGTGCCAGCAGTTTTTTCCTGGGCTACGAGCAGTACTTC

abundance: few
d_gene: TRBD2
v_gene: TRBV3-1
j_gene: TRBJ2-5
CDR3aa: CASSPVQSSGGPQETQYF
CDR3nt: TGTGCCAGCAGCCCAGTCCAGAGTAGCGGGGGACCCCAAGAGACCCAGTACTTC

abundance: few
d_gene: -
v_gene: TRBV20-1
j_gene: TRBJ2-7
CDR3aa: CSAGGHSYEQYF
CDR3nt: TGCAGTGCTGGGGGGCACTCCTACGAGCAGTACTTC

abundance: -
d_gene: TRBD1
v_gene: TRBV5-6
j_gene: TRBJ1-5
CDR3aa: CASHERRDRGRQPQHF
CDR3nt: TGTGCCAGCCACGAGAGACGGGACAGGGGCCGCCAGCCCCAGCATTTT

abundance: -
d_gene: -
v_gene: TRBV29-1
j_gene: TRBJ2-1
CDR3aa: CSVVGRAENEQFF
CDR3nt: TGCAGCGTTGTGGGCAGGGCCGAGAATGAGCAGTTCTTC

abundance: -
d_gene: TRBD2
v_gene: TRBV9
j_gene: TRBJ2-1
CDR3aa: CASSVALAGNEQFF
CDR3nt: TGTGCCAGCAGCGTAGCTCTAGCGGGGAATGAGCAGTTCTTC

abundance: -
d_gene: TRBD1
v_gene: TRBV5-5
j_gene: TRBJ2-2
CDR3aa: CASSRTGPNTGELFF
CDR3nt: TGTGCCAGCAGCCGGACAGGGCCGAACACCGGGGAGCTGTTTTTT

abundance: -
d_gene: -
v_gene: TRBV6-2/TRBV6-3
j_gene: TRBJ2-1
CDR3aa: CASSYEVNEQFF
CDR3nt: TGTGCCAGCAGTTACGAGGTGAATGAGCAGTTCTTC

abundance: -
d_gene: TRBD2
v_gene: TRBV12-3/TRBV12-4
j_gene: TRBJ2-3
CDR3aa: CASTRSGGAVEADTQYF
CDR3nt: TGTGCCAGCACCCGGAGCGGGGGGGCAGTTGAAGCAGATACGCAGTATTTT

abundance: few
d_gene: -
v_gene: TRBV5-1
j_gene: TRBJ1-6
CDR3aa: CASSPGGSEYNSPLHF
CDR3nt: TGCGCCAGCAGCCCGGGGGGCTCTGAATATAATTCACCCCTCCACTTT

abundance: few
d_gene: -
v_gene: TRBV4-2
j_gene: TRBJ2-3
CDR3aa: CASSQAGGPRADTQYF
CDR3nt: TGTGCCAGCAGCCAAGCAGGGGGGCCAAGAGCAGATACGCAGTATTTT

abundance: -
d_gene: TRBD1
v_gene: TRBV20-1
j_gene: TRBJ2-7
CDR3aa: CSARDRNRGYREQYF
CDR3nt: TGCAGTGCTAGAGATAGGAACAGGGGGTATAGGGAGCAGTACTTC

abundance: -
d_gene: TRBD1
v_gene: TRBV10-3
j_gene: TRBJ1-5
CDR3aa: CAISATGGGNQPQHF
CDR3nt: TGTGCCATCAGTGCGACAGGGGGCGGCAATCAGCCCCAGCATTTT

abundance: few
d_gene: TRBD1
v_gene: TRBV4-1
j_gene: TRBJ2-2
CDR3aa: CASSPVGTGTGELFF
CDR3nt: TGCGCCAGCAGCCCCGTCGGGACAGGAACCGGGGAGCTGTTTTTT

abundance: -
d_gene: TRBD1
v_gene: TRBV7-9
j_gene: TRBJ2-5
CDR3aa: CASSLSRTGTEETQYF
CDR3nt: TGTGCCAGCAGCCTCTCACGGACAGGGACGGAAGAGACCCAGTACTTC

abundance: -
d_gene: -
v_gene: TRBV7-2
j_gene: TRBJ2-3
CDR3aa: CASSLWGIPPGPDTQYF
CDR3nt: TGTGCCAGCAGCTTATGGGGGATACCACCGGGACCAGATACGCAGTATTTT

abundance: -
d_gene: -
v_gene: TRBV4-3
j_gene: TRBJ1-4
CDR3aa: CASSPTGGATNEKLFF
CDR3nt: TGCGCCAGCAGCCCAACGGGGGGGGCAACTAATGAAAAACTGTTTTTT

abundance: many
d_gene: -
v_gene: TRBV7-2
j_gene: TRBJ2-1
CDR3aa: CASTLVGAIYNEQFF
CDR3nt: TGTGCCAGCACGTTAGTAGGGGCCATATACAATGAGCAGTTCTTC